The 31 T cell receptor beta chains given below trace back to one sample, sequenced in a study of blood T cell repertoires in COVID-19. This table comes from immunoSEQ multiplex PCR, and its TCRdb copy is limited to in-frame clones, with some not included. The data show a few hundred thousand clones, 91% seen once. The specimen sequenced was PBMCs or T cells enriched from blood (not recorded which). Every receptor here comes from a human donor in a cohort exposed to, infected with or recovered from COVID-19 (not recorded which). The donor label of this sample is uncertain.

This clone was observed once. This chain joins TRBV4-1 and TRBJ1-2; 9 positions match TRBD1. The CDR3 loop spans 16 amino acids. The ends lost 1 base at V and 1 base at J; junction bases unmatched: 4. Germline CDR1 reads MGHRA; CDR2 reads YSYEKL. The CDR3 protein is CASSQADRGFNYGYTF. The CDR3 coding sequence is TGCGCCAGCAGCCAAGCAGACAGGGGGTTTAACTATGGCTACACCTTC.

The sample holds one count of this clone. CDR3 in DNA: TGTGCCAGCAGTTCTAGACCCTACGAGCAGTACTTC. This encodes CASSSRPYEQYF. The chain links TRBV12-3 or TRBV12-4 to TRBJ2-7; no clear D. Trimming cost V 4 bases and J 2 bases, with 6 bases left between them. This CDR3 spans 12 amino acids.

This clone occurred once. CDR3 in amino acids: CASSLKQGEGEAFF. The CDR3 coding sequence is TGTGCCAGCAGCTTAAAACAGGGGGAGGGTGAAGCTTTCTTT. The chain recombines TRBV5-6 with TRBJ1-1; 8 bases fit TRBD1. Germline values: CDR1 SGHDT, CDR2 YYEEEE. The trim removed 2 bases at V and 7 bases at J, leaving 7 bases unmatched. The CDR3 runs to 14 residues.

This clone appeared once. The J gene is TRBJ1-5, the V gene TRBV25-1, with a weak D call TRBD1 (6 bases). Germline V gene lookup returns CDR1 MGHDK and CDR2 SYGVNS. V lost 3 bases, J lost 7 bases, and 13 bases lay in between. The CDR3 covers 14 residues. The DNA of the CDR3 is TGTGCCAGCAGTGACGGCCACAGGGCACAGCCCCAGCATTTT. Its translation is CASSDGHRAQPQHF.

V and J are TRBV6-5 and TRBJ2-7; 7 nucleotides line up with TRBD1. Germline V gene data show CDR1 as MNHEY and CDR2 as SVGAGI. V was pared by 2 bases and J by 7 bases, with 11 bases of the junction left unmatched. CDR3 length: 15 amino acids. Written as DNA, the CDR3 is TGTGCCAGCAGTTACAGGTCAGGGACAGTTAAGGAGCAGTACTTC. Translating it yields CASSYRSGTVKEQYF.

The CDR3 spells CASSLARGQLNSPLHF. The CDR3 nucleotides read TGCGCCAGCAGCTTGGCCCGGGGACAGCTAAATTCACCCCTCCACTTT. The chain couples TRBV5-1 to TRBJ1-6; 7 nucleotides align to TRBD1. With 0 bases clipped from V and 7 bases from J, the junction kept 7 bases outside the gene matches. Germline CDR1 SGHRS, CDR2 YFSETQ. This CDR3 contains 16 residues. Using reference TRBV5-1 and TRBJ1-6 for the parts outside the CDR3, the full variable domain is KAGVTQTPRYLIKTRGQQVTLSCSPISGHRSVSWYQQTPGQGLQFLFEYFSETQRNKGNFPGRFSGRQFSNSRSEMNVSTLELGDSALYLCASSLARGQLNSPLHFGNGTRLTVT.

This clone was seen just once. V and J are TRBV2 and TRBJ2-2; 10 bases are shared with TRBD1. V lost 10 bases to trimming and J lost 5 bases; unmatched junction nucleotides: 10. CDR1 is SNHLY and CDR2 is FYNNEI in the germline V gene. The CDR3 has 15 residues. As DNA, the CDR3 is TGTGCCACCGGTGACAGGGGGCTCGGTACCGGGGAGCTGTTTTTT. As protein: CATGDRGLGTGELFF.

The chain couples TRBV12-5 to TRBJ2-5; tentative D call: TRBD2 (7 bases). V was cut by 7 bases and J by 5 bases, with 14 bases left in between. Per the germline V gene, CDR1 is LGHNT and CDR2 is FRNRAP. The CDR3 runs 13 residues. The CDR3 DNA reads TGTGCTAGTGCCTCGGGGGGCCAGGAGACCCAGTACTTC. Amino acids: CASASGGQETQYF.

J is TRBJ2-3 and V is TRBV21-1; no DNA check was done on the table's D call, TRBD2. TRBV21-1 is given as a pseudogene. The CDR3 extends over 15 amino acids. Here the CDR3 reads CASSKRVSGGLRQYF. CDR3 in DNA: TGTGCCAGCAGCAAACGGGTTAGCGGGGGGCTCCGGCAGTATTTT.

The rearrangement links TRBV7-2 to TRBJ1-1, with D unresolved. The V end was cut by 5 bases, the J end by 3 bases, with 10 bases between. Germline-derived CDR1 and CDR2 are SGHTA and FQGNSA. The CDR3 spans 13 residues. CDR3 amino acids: CASSPSAHTEAFF. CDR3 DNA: TGTGCCAGCAGCCCGAGCGCTCACACTGAAGCTTTCTTT.

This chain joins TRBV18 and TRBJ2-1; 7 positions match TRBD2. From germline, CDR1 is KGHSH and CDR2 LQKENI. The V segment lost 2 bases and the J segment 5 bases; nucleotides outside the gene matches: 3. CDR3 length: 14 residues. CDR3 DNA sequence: TGTGCCAGCTCACCAACTAGCGCGCACAATGAGCAGTTCTTC. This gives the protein CASSPTSAHNEQFF.

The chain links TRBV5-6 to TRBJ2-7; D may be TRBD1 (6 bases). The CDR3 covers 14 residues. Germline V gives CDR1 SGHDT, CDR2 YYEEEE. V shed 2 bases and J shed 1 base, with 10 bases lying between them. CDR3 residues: CASSFWTASYEQYF. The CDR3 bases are TGTGCCAGCAGCTTCTGGACAGCGTCCTACGAGCAGTACTTC.

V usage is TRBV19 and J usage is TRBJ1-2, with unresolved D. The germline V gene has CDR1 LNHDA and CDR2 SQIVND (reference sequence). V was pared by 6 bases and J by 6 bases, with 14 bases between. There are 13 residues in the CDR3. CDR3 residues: CASRPRREDGYTF. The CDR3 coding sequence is TGTGCCAGTAGACCGAGGAGAGAAGATGGCTACACCTTC.

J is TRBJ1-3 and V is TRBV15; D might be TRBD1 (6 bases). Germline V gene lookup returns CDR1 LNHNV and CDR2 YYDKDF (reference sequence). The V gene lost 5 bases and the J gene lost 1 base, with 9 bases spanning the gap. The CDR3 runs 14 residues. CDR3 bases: TGTGCCACCAGCTTAGACAGGTCTGGAAACACCATATATTTT. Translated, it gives CATSLDRSGNTIYF.

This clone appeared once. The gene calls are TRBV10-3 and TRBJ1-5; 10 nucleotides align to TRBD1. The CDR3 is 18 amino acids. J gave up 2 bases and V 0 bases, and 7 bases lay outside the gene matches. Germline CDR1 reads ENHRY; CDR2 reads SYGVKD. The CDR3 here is CAISESRTGGTGNQPQHF. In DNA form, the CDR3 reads TGTGCCATCAGTGAGTCTAGGACAGGGGGGACGGGCAATCAGCCCCAGCATTTT.

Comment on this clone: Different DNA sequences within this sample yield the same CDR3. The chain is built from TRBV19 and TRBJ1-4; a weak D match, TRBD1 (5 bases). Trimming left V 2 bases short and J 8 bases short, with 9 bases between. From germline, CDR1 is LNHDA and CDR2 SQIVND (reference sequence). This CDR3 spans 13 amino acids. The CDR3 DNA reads TGTGCCAGTAGTATACAGGGCGGAGAAAAACTGTTTTTT. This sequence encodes CASSIQGGEKLFF.

The CDR3 is CASSNTAMNTEAFF. In nucleotides, the CDR3 is TGTGCCAGCAGCAACACAGCCATGAACACTGAAGCTTTCTTT. The gene calls are TRBV9 and TRBJ1-1, with D unclear. V lost 4 bases and J lost 0, with 10 bases in between. Germline V gene data show CDR1 as SGDLS and CDR2 as YYNGEE. CDR3 length: 14 residues.

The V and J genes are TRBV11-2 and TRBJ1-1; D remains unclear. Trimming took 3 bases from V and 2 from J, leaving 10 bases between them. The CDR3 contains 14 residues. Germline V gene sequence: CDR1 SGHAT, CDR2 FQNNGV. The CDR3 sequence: CASSFLRRNTEAFF. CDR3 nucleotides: TGTGCCAGCAGCTTCCTCCGTAGAAACACTGAAGCTTTCTTT.

The CDR3 loop reads CASSAGTAGNTIYF. CDR3 DNA: TGTGCCAGCAGCGCGGGGACAGCTGGAAACACCATATATTTT. This chain links TRBV11-3 with TRBJ1-3, with 7 nucleotides matching TRBD1. This CDR3 region has 14 residues. Unmatched junction bases numbered 3, after V lost 5 bases and J lost 2 bases. Germline V gene data show CDR1 as SGHNT and CDR2 as YENEEA.

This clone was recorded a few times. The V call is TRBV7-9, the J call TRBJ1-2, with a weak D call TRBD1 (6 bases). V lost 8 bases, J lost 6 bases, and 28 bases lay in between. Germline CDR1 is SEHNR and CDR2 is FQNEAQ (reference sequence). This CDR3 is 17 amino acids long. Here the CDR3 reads CASDIVMGAVTQNGYTF. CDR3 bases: TGTGCCAGCGATATTGTCATGGGGGCTGTGACCCAGAATGGCTACACCTTC. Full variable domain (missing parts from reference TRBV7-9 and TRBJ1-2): DTGVSQNPRHKITKRGQNVTFRCDPISEHNRLYWYRQTLGQGPEFLTYFQNEAQLEKSRLLSDRFSAERPKGSFSTLEIQRTEQGDSAMYLCASDIVMGAVTQNGYTFGSGTRLTVV.

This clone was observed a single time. The CDR3 region is CASSLGDRGRRNTIYF. CDR3 nucleotides: TGTGCCAGCAGCTTGGGGGACAGGGGACGTAGAAACACCATATATTTT. The genes are TRBV5-5 and TRBJ1-3; TRBD1 agrees at 10 bases. Germline CDR1 reads SGHKS; CDR2 reads YYEKEE (reference sequence). V lost 0 bases, J lost 5 bases, and 5 bases stayed unmatched. The CDR3 has 16 residues.

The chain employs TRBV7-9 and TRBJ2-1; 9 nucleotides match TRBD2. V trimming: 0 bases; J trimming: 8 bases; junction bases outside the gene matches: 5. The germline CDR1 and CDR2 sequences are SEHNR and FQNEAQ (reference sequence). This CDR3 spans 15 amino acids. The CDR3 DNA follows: TGTGCCAGCAGCTTAGCTAGCGGGGGTGGAGATGAGCAGTTCTTC. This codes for CASSLASGGGDEQFF. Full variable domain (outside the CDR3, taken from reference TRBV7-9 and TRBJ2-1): DTGVSQNPRHKITKRGQNVTFRCDPISEHNRLYWYRQTLGQGPEFLTYFQNEAQLEKSRLLSDRFSAERPKGSFSTLEIQRTEQGDSAMYLCASSLASGGGDEQFFGPGTRLTVL.

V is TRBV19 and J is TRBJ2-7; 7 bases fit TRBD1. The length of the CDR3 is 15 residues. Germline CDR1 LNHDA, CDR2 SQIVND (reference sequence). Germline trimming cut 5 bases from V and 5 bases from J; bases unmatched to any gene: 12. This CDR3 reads CASSPPGTVLNEQYF. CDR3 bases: TGTGCCAGTAGTCCTCCCGGGACAGTCTTAAACGAGCAGTACTTC.

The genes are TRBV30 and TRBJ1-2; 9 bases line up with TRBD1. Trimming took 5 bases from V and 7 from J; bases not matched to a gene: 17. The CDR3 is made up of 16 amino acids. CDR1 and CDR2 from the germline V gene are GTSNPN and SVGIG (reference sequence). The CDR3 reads CAWSAGTGNLYSGYTF. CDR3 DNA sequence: TGTGCCTGGTCAGCGGGGACAGGGAATCTCTACTCTGGCTACACCTTC.

CDR3 amino acids: CASSLVGATNEKLFF. For the CDR3, the DNA is TGTGCCAGCAGCTTAGTCGGGGCAACTAATGAAAAACTGTTTTTT. The chain couples TRBV7-2 to TRBJ1-4; unclear D gene. Germline loops: CDR1 SGHTA, CDR2 FQGNSA. The CDR3 is made up of 15 amino acids. The ends were cut back, 1 base at V and 0 bases at J, with 6 bases in the middle.

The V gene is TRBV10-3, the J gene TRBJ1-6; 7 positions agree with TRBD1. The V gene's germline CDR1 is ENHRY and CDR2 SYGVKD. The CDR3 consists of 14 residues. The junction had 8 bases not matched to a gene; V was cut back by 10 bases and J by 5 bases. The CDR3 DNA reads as TGTGCCAGCAATGGCGACAGGGATAATTCACCCCTCCACTTT. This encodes CASNGDRDNSPLHF.

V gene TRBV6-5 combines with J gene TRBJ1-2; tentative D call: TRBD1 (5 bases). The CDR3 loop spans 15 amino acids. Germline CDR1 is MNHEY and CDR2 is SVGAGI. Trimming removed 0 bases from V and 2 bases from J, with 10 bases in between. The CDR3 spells CASSYSNRFNYGYTF. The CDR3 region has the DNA TGTGCCAGCAGTTACTCGAACAGGTTCAACTATGGCTACACCTTC.

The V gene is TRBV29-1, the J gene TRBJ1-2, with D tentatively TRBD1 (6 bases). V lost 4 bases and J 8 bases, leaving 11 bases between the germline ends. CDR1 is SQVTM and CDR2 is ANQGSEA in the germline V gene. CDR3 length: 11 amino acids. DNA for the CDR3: TGCAGCGTTGCAGGGGTGGGAGGCTACACCTTC. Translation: CSVAGVGGYTF.

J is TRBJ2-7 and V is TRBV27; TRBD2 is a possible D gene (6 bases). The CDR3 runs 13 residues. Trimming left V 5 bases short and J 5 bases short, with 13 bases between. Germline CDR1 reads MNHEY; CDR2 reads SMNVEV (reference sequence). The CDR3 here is CASSLLGGDEQYF. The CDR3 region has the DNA TGTGCCAGCAGTCTTTTAGGAGGGGACGAGCAGTACTTC.

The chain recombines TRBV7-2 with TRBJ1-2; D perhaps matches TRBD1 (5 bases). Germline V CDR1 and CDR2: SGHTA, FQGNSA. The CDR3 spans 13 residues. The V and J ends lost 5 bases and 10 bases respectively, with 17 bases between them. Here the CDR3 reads CASSPGEVQAYTF. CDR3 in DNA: TGTGCCAGCAGCCCCGGGGAGGTACAGGCCTACACCTTC.

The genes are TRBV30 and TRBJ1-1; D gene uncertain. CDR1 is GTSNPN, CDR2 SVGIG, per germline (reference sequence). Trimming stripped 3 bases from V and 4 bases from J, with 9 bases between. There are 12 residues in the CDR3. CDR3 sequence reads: CAWRAVATEAFF. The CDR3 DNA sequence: TGTGCCTGGAGAGCTGTCGCCACTGAAGCTTTCTTT.